One sample yielded the 22 T cell receptor beta chains listed below, sequenced in a study of CD8 T cells in ankylosing spondylitis. TCRdb used MiXCR to reprocess the 5' RACE reads, holding one entry per CDR3 protein. The table shows about 280,000 distinct CDR3 sequences, with approximately 20% occurring only once. The sample comprised blood, either unsorted or a sorted T cell fraction (not recorded which). All receptors derive from a male donor with ankylosing spondylitis or in good health (not recorded which).

This chain joins TRBV4-1 and TRBJ2-1, with D unresolved. Germline CDR1 and CDR2: MGHRA and YSYEKL. Trimming took 3 bases from V and 12 from J, leaving 12 bases between them. This CDR3 contains 12 residues. The CDR3 reads CASSQSGEVQFF. For the CDR3, the DNA is TGCGCCAGCAGCCAGTCGGGCGAAGTGCAGTTCTTC.

This chain connects TRBV7-9 to TRBJ2-1; TRBD2 might be the D (5 bases). CDR1 SEHNR and CDR2 FQNEAQ come from the germline V gene (reference sequence). This CDR3 comprises 14 residues. V was shortened by 4 bases and J by 3 bases, with 10 bases between the two germline ends. The CDR3 spells CASSSDGVYNEQFF. CDR3 nucleotides: TGTGCCAGCAGCTCAGACGGGGTCTACAATGAGCAGTTCTTC.

This clonotype turned up a few times. The genes are TRBV12-3 or TRBV12-4 and TRBJ2-7; 14 bases line up with TRBD2. This CDR3 spans 20 amino acids. With 6 bases clipped from V and 2 bases from J, the junction kept 18 bases outside the gene matches. As DNA, the CDR3 is TGTGCCAGCAGCCAGAATCCGGGACTAGCGGGAGACACAAGAGCCTACGAGCAGTACGTC. Translating it yields CASSQNPGLAGDTRAYEQYV.

This clonotype was seen ten or more times. The chain has TRBV29-1 and TRBJ1-2, with D unresolved. V dropped 7 bases and J dropped 2 bases, with 17 bases sitting between them. This CDR3 has 14 amino acids. Germline V lookup: CDR1 SQVTM, CDR2 ANQGSEA. The CDR3 region is CSAKATLGNYGYTF. The CDR3 nucleotides read TGCAGCGCCAAGGCAACCCTGGGCAACTATGGCTACACCTTC.

This clonotype was found many times. The rearrangement links TRBV20-1 to TRBJ2-1, with D unresolved. CDR1 is DFQATT and CDR2 is SNEGSKA in the germline V gene (reference sequence). The CDR3 consists of 14 residues. The germline V and J ends were trimmed by 4 bases and 6 bases, with 16 bases remaining between them. CDR3 loop: CSAMRQAYSNEQFF. The CDR3 DNA is TGCAGTGCTATGAGACAAGCGTATTCCAATGAGCAGTTCTTC.

V gene TRBV11-3 combines with J gene TRBJ2-2; no definite D call. CDR3 length equals 13 residues. From germline, CDR1 is SGHNT and CDR2 YENEEA. Trimming took off 2 bases at V and 6 bases at J, with 7 bases between the two ends. DNA of the CDR3: TGTGCCAGCAGCTTATCTAGGGCCGGGGAGCTGTTTTTT. Protein sequence: CASSLSRAGELFF.

The chain recombines TRBV11-2 with TRBJ2-2; possibly TRBD2 for D (5 bases). Germline V gives CDR1 SGHAT, CDR2 FQNNGV. Deletions cut 0 bases from V and 6 bases from J, with 14 bases between. This CDR3 contains 16 residues. CDR3 nucleotides: TGTGCCAGCAGCTTAGATTATGCGGGCAGGCCCGGGGAGCTGTTTTTT. Amino acids: CASSLDYAGRPGELFF.

V usage is TRBV28 and J usage is TRBJ2-2; possibly TRBD2 for D (6 bases). Germline V CDR1 and CDR2: MDHEN, SYDVKM. The CDR3 loop spans 15 amino acids. V gave up 2 bases and J gave up 4 bases, with 11 bases separating them. The CDR3 is CASSLAGRGTGELFF. CDR3 in DNA: TGTGCCAGCAGTTTAGCCGGGAGAGGCACCGGGGAGCTGTTTTTT.

V usage is TRBV10-1 and J usage is TRBJ2-3; TRBD2 aligns across 13 bases. With V trimmed by 5 bases and J by 3 bases, 5 bases remained unmatched. Germline V CDR1 and CDR2: WNHNN, SYGVQD (reference sequence). CDR3 size: 16 residues. Here the CDR3 reads CASSMGLAGRTDTQYF. The CDR3 region has the DNA TGCGCCAGCAGTATGGGACTAGCGGGAAGGACAGATACGCAGTATTTT.

CDR3 loop: CASRNDRAEGNTIYF. CDR3 nucleotide sequence: TGTGCCAGCAGGAACGACAGGGCCGAGGGAAACACCATATATTTT. The chain recombines TRBV28 with TRBJ1-3; TRBD1 aligns across 7 bases. In germline, CDR1 is MDHEN, CDR2 SYDVKM. J gave up 4 bases and V 6 bases, and 9 bases lay outside the gene matches. This CDR3 comprises 15 residues.

In this sample, this clonotype turned up a few times. V and J are TRBV3-1 and TRBJ2-3, with D unresolved. Trimming pared 0 bases from V and 0 bases from J, leaving 7 bases between. In germline, CDR1 is LGHDT, CDR2 YNNKEL (reference sequence). CDR3 size: 15 residues. CDR3 in amino acids: CASSQDGVSTDTQYF. The CDR3 nucleotides are TGTGCCAGCAGCCAAGATGGAGTTAGCACAGATACGCAGTATTTT.

This clonotype has more than one count but fewer than ten. The genes are TRBV11-2 and TRBJ1-4, with 12 positions matching TRBD1. The CDR3 totals 18 residues. V lost 5 bases and J lost 8; bases outside the gene matches: 15. Germline CDR1 reads SGHAT; CDR2 reads FQNNGV. The DNA for the CDR3 is TGTGCCAGCAGCCCCCGGGACAGGGGGCGCCTAAGGAGGGAAAAACTGTTTTTT. Its protein product is CASSPRDRGRLRREKLFF.

This clonotype was picked up a small number of times. The V call is TRBV10-3, the J call TRBJ2-5; D possibly corresponds to TRBD2 (6 bases). The length of the CDR3 is 16 residues. CDR1 is ENHRY, CDR2 SYGVKD, per germline. Trimming removed 6 bases at V and 2 bases at J, with 19 bases between. The CDR3 loop is CAISGEAGLGQETQYF. The CDR3 region has the DNA TGTGCCATCAGCGGGGAGGCGGGGCTGGGGCAAGAGACCCAGTACTTC.

This clonotype has more than one count but fewer than ten. The genes are TRBV6-1 and TRBJ2-2; no firm D call. The CDR3 loop spans 14 amino acids. CDR1 is MNHNS, CDR2 SASEGT, per germline. V gave up 7 bases and J gave up 4 bases, with 13 bases separating them. Here the CDR3 reads CASIHESLTGELFF. The CDR3 nucleotides read TGTGCCAGCATCCACGAGAGTCTCACCGGGGAGCTGTTTTTT.

The chain carries TRBV28 and TRBJ2-1; TRBD2 matches at 7 bases. In germline, CDR1 is MDHEN, CDR2 SYDVKM. The CDR3 has 18 amino acids. The V gene end was trimmed by 1 base and the J gene end by 4 bases; junction bases not matched to a gene: 13. In DNA, the CDR3 is TGTGCCAGCAGTTTATACCCCCTTGCGGGAGAAGCTTACAATGAGCAGTTCTTC. As protein: CASSLYPLAGEAYNEQFF.

V gene TRBV6-1 combines with J gene TRBJ2-1; possibly TRBD1 or TRBD2 for D (5 bases each). CDR3 size: 16 residues. Trimming removed 2 bases from V and 6 bases from J, with 17 bases in between. CDR1 and CDR2 (germline): MNHNS, SASEGT. For the CDR3, the DNA is TGTGCCAGCAGTGAATGGGGGTTACAGACAGTCAATGAGCAGTTCTTC. Translation gives CASSEWGLQTVNEQFF.

The chain joins TRBV28 to TRBJ1-1; no reliable D call. This CDR3 is 13 amino acids long. Germline V gives CDR1 MDHEN, CDR2 SYDVKM. Trimming pared 8 bases from V and 1 base from J, leaving 11 bases between. The CDR3: CASLSYGNTEAFF. In DNA, the CDR3 is TGTGCCAGCCTCTCTTATGGGAACACTGAAGCTTTCTTT.

This clonotype was counted only a few times. The chain recombines TRBV5-1 with TRBJ2-3; the D call may be TRBD1 or TRBD2 (5 bases each). Looked up from germline, CDR1 is SGHRS and CDR2 is YFSETQ. The CDR3 spans 14 residues. V was pared by 3 bases and J by 4 bases, with 12 bases between. CDR3 nucleotides: TGCGCCAGCAGCTCGGCCGGGACCTCAGATACGCAGTATTTT. Protein product: CASSSAGTSDTQYF.

This clonotype turned up a few times. The chain employs TRBV28 and TRBJ2-7; D not certain. V lost 4 bases, J lost 2 bases, and 15 bases lay in between. Germline CDR1 MDHEN, CDR2 SYDVKM. This CDR3 is 15 amino acids long. CDR3 in amino acids: CASSSAIFAPYEQYV. DNA of the CDR3: TGTGCCAGCAGTTCCGCCATATTCGCCCCCTACGAGCAGTACGTC.

This clonotype was counted a few times. V and J are TRBV30 and TRBJ1-3, with TRBD1 identical over 8 bases. Trimming took 3 bases from V and 2 from J; bases not matched to a gene: 6. There are 15 residues in the CDR3. Per the germline V gene, CDR1 is GTSNPN and CDR2 is SVGIG (reference sequence). CDR3 nucleotide sequence: TGTGCCTGGAGAGCCGGACAGGGCACTGGAAACACCATATATTTT. This encodes CAWRAGQGTGNTIYF.

The chain has TRBV2 and TRBJ1-5; D is perhaps TRBD1 (6 bases). Germline CDR1 and CDR2: SNHLY and FYNNEI. Trimming took 4 bases from V and 6 from J, leaving 10 bases between them. This CDR3 contains 13 residues. CDR3: CASSGGLGQPQHF. The CDR3 bases are TGTGCCAGCAGTGGGGGGCTAGGTCAGCCCCAGCATTTT.

V gene TRBV6-1 combines with J gene TRBJ1-4; D uncertain. CDR3 length equals 14 residues. CDR1 and CDR2 from the germline V gene are MNHNS and SASEGT. The germline V and J ends were trimmed by 6 bases and 7 bases, with 15 bases remaining between them. CDR3 nucleotides: TGTGCCAGCAGGTTTTTGGAGGGTGGTGAAAAACTGTTTTTT. This encodes CASRFLEGGEKLFF.